Following are 9 T cell receptor beta chains from one sample sequenced in a study of cytomegalovirus exposure and HLA in healthy donors. This PCR relied on a set of 60 Vbeta primers and 13 Jbeta primers. Some clones are missing from TCRdb's copy, which holds only in-frame ones; the method was immunoSEQ multiplex PCR. The data hold more than 95,000 clones, with 76% observed a single time. Specimen: PBMCs. The source of these receptors is a woman aged 18-30 years in good health and CMV-seropositive.

This clone was observed a few times. The chain combines TRBV5-5 with TRBJ2-7, with 10 bases fitting TRBD1. The V and J ends lost 2 bases and 1 base, in that order; junction bases with no gene match: 3. The CDR3 runs 15 residues. Germline CDR1 reads SGHKS; CDR2 reads YYEKEE (reference sequence). CDR3 in DNA: TGTGCCAGCAGCTTTGGGACAGGGGTTTCCTACGAGCAGTACTTC. It is translated as CASSFGTGVSYEQYF. Looking up the rest from reference TRBV5-5 and TRBJ2-7 gives the full variable domain: DAGVTQSPTHLIKTRGQQVTLRCSPISGHKSVSWYQQVLGQGPQFIFQYYEKEERGRGNFPDRFSARQFPNYSSELNVNALLLGDSALYLCASSFGTGVSYEQYFGPGTRLTVT.

The chain is built from TRBV29-1 and TRBJ2-3; 15 positions agree with TRBD2. This CDR3 comprises 17 residues. Germline-derived CDR1 and CDR2 are SQVTM and ANQGSEA. V dropped 2 bases and J dropped 1; count of bases not matched to a gene: 4. The CDR3 region has the DNA TGCAGCGTTGAAAGGACTAGCGGGAGGGCGGGCACAGATACGCAGTATTTT. Its translation: CSVERTSGRAGTDTQYF.

This clone was counted between two and nine times. The rearrangement joins TRBV5-1 to TRBJ1-1; the D gene is possibly TRBD1 (5 bases). There are 13 residues in the CDR3. Germline loops: CDR1 SGHRS, CDR2 YFSETQ. The V end was cut by 4 bases, the J end by 1 base, with 8 bases between. The chain's CDR3 is CASSRQSNTEAFF. The CDR3 DNA follows: TGCGCCAGCAGCCGACAGTCGAACACTGAAGCTTTCTTT. The whole variable domain, filled in from reference TRBV5-1 and TRBJ1-1, reads KAGVTQTPRYLIKTRGQQVTLSCSPISGHRSVSWYQQTPGQGLQFLFEYFSETQRNKGNFPGRFSGRQFSNSRSEMNVSTLELGDSALYLCASSRQSNTEAFFGQGTRLTVV.

This clone was observed a few times. The genes are TRBV30 and TRBJ1-5, with D possibly matching TRBD1 (6 bases). The CDR3 runs to 15 residues. V was cut by 0 bases and J by 6 bases, with 15 bases left in between. Germline lookup yields CDR1 GTSNPN and CDR2 SVGIG (reference sequence). This CDR3 reads CAWSVAGEGGQPQHF. In nucleotides, the CDR3 is TGTGCCTGGAGTGTAGCAGGGGAAGGCGGTCAGCCCCAGCATTTT.

A few counts support this clone. The chain combines TRBV6-1 with TRBJ1-1; D not certain. Germline V gene data show CDR1 as MNHNS and CDR2 as SASEGT. The CDR3 loop spans 14 amino acids. With 3 bases removed from V and 1 base from J, the gap between germline ends came to 9 bases. The CDR3 protein is CASSDTTGNTEAFF. The DNA for the CDR3 is TGTGCCAGCAGTGATACCACGGGGAACACTGAAGCTTTCTTT.

J is TRBJ1-3 and V is TRBV28; weak D call: TRBD1 (6 bases). V dropped 6 bases and J dropped 4 bases, with 13 bases sitting between them. Germline CDR1 MDHEN, CDR2 SYDVKM. This CDR3 has 14 residues. For the CDR3, the DNA is TGTGCCAGCAGCCCTAGGGGGTCAGGAAACACCATATATTTT. Amino acid sequence: CASSPRGSGNTIYF.

This clone showed up just a few times. The chain joins TRBV5-1 to TRBJ2-1; 8 bases map to TRBD1. This CDR3 is 13 amino acids long. Germline V gene lookup returns CDR1 SGHRS and CDR2 YFSETQ. V shed 4 bases and J 8 bases; nucleotides not matched to a gene: 5. The chain's CDR3 is CASSMDRAHEQFF. The CDR3 DNA sequence: TGCGCCAGCAGCATGGACAGGGCTCATGAGCAGTTCTTC.

The CDR3, as DNA: TGCAGTGTAGCGCACACCGGGGAGCTGTTTTTT. Its protein product is CSVAHTGELFF. The rearrangement uses TRBV20-1 and TRBJ2-2, with a weak D call TRBD2 (5 bases). This CDR3 spans 11 amino acids. Germline V gives CDR1 DFQATT, CDR2 SNEGSKA (reference sequence). V was shortened by 7 bases and J by 3 bases, with 6 bases between the two germline ends.

The chain combines TRBV11-2 with TRBJ1-2; tentatively, D is TRBD1 (6 bases). Trimming pared 5 bases from V and 1 base from J, leaving 11 bases between. Germline V gives CDR1 SGHAT, CDR2 FQNNGV. This CDR3 is built from 14 residues. The CDR3 DNA reads as TGTGCCAGCAGCCCAGGGGTTAGTAACTATGGCTACACCTTC. Residues: CASSPGVSNYGYTF.